This T cell receptor beta chain stems from a study of T cells in localized non-small cell lung cancer. This CDR3 is 17 amino acids long. Germline values: CDR1 SGHNT, CDR2 YYREEE (reference sequence). The V and J ends lost 4 bases and 0 bases respectively, with 17 bases between them. Assay: immunoSEQ multiplex PCR; the TCRdb copy retains only in-frame clones and omits some. The data hold around 140,000 clones, with around 90% observed a single time. This rearrangement joins TRBV5-4 to TRBJ2-4, with a weak D call TRBD1 (6 bases). The clonotype was recovered from a female donor older than 55 with stage I lung adenocarcinoma. Specimen: peripheral blood, collected before any cancer treatment. This chain's CDR3 is CASSPPDSTLAKNIQYF. The CDR3 DNA sequence: TGTGCCAGCAGCCCCCCGGACAGTACCTTAGCCAAAAACATTCAGTACTTC.